These 20 T cell receptor beta chains came from one sample sequenced in a study of human T cells and chemical hapten exposure. TCRdb recomputed calls from the RACE reads with MiXCR, one row per CDR3 protein. This table holds tens of thousands of distinct CDR3 sequences, roughly 12% found once. Noted time point: pre-sensitization, week 0. Noted treatment: therapeutic diphenylcyclopropenone sensitization with weekly scalp DPC. The material was whole blood, obtained in connection with sensitization to the hapten diphenylcyclopropenone (DPC). Receptors originate from a woman between 25 and 40 years old with alopecia areata. Some clones in this sample may be carry-over from other donors' samples.

This clonotype was detected only a few times. The rearrangement joins TRBV28 to TRBJ1-5; 7 bases align to TRBD1. CDR1 and CDR2 (germline): MDHEN, SYDVKM. CDR3 length: 14 residues. Losses at the gene ends were 10 bases for V and 3 bases for J; bases not matched to a gene: 9. CDR3 sequence: CATSRRGANQPQHF. The DNA of the CDR3 is TGTGCCACCTCCCGCAGGGGGGCCAATCAGCCCCAGCATTTT.

This clonotype was seen more than once but under ten times. This chain connects TRBV6-2 or TRBV6-3 to TRBJ2-1; 9 bases are shared with TRBD1. Germline-derived CDR1 and CDR2 are MNHEY and SVGEGT. After removal of 5 bases from V and 4 bases from J, the junction contained 9 bases not matched to a gene. This CDR3 spans 16 amino acids. Written as DNA, the CDR3 is TGTGCCAGCAGTCCCCCGGGACAGGGTGTTTACAATGAGCAGTTCTTC. Its protein is CASSPPGQGVYNEQFF.

This clonotype appeared a few times. The V call is TRBV3-1, the J call TRBJ2-2; D unresolved. This CDR3 has 11 residues. Germline values: CDR1 LGHDT, CDR2 YNNKEL (reference sequence). The V gene lost 4 bases and the J gene lost 7 bases, with 4 bases spanning the gap. Written as DNA, the CDR3 is TGTGCCAGCAGCCGTAACGGGGAGCTGTTTTTT. This gives the protein CASSRNGELFF. Combining the CDR3 with reference TRBV3-1 and TRBJ2-2 gives the whole variable domain DTAVSQTPKYLVTQMGNDKSIKCEQNLGHDTMYWYKQDSKKFLKIMFSYNNKELIINETVPNRFSPKSPDKAHLNLHINSLELGDSAVYFCASSRNGELFFGEGSRLTVL.

This clonotype was seen ten or more times. The V gene is TRBV6-1, the J gene TRBJ2-1; no clear D. The CDR3 has 14 residues. V gave up 6 bases and J gave up 5 bases, with 14 bases separating them. Germline V gene sequence: CDR1 MNHNS, CDR2 SASEGT. CDR3 region: CASRPGFGHNEQFF. The CDR3 nucleotides read TGTGCCAGCAGGCCCGGCTTTGGGCACAATGAGCAGTTCTTC.

This rearrangement joins TRBV3-2 to TRBJ2-2; the table's D call, TRBD1, has no DNA check behind it. TRBV3-2 is a listed pseudogene. This CDR3 is 15 amino acids long. CDR3 DNA sequence: TGTGCCAGCAGCCACCGGGACAGGGTAACCGGGGAGCTGTTTTTT. Encoded protein: CASSHRDRVTGELFF.

This clonotype was recorded a few times. The V call is TRBV5-1, the J call TRBJ2-1; D is unresolved. Germline V CDR1 and CDR2: SGHRS, YFSETQ. The CDR3 spans 16 residues. Trimming pared 2 bases from V and 2 bases from J, leaving 14 bases between. CDR3 residues: CASSLSPHLTYNEQFF. The CDR3 DNA reads TGCGCCAGCAGCTTAAGTCCCCACCTCACCTACAATGAGCAGTTCTTC.

This clonotype showed up many times. This chain links TRBV18 with TRBJ2-7; perhaps D is TRBD1 or TRBD2 (5 bases each). The CDR3 totals 13 residues. The germline V and J ends were trimmed by 3 bases and 3 bases, with 9 bases remaining between them. Per germline, CDR1 KGHSH and CDR2 LQKENI. CDR3 protein: CASSPGDRYEQYF. The CDR3 nucleotides read TGTGCCAGCTCACCCGGGGACCGCTACGAGCAGTACTTC. The whole variable domain, remainder taken from reference TRBV18 and TRBJ2-7, is NAGVMQNPRHLVRRRGQEARLRCSPMKGHSHVYWYRQLPEEGLKFMVYLQKENIIDESGMPKERFSAEFPKEGPSILRIQQVVRGDSAAYFCASSPGDRYEQYFGPGTRLTVT.

This clonotype was observed many times. J is TRBJ1-1 and V is TRBV10-2; 8 nucleotides align to TRBD1. Germline trimming cut 3 bases from V and 1 base from J; bases unmatched to any gene: 4. This CDR3 has 15 amino acids. Germline V gene sequence: CDR1 WSHSY, CDR2 SAAADI. In nucleotides, the CDR3 is TGCGCCAGCAGTGAAACAGGGGGTAAGAACACTGAAGCTTTCTTT. It yields the protein CASSETGGKNTEAFF.

This clonotype was seen at least ten times. This chain connects TRBV11-2 to TRBJ1-1; D call uncertain. The germline gives CDR1 SGHAT, CDR2 FQNNGV. With 0 bases removed from V and 0 bases from J, the gap between germline ends came to 8 bases. The CDR3 totals 15 residues. CDR3 DNA: TGTGCCAGCAGCTTAGATCCAGACATGAACACTGAAGCTTTCTTT. Its protein product is CASSLDPDMNTEAFF.

In this sample, this clonotype turned up a few times. This chain uses TRBV7-3 with TRBJ2-6; the D gene is possibly TRBD1 (5 bases). Trimming removed 3 bases at V and 2 bases at J, with 8 bases between. Germline loops: CDR1 SGHTA, CDR2 FQGTGA. The CDR3 runs to 15 residues. CDR3 sequence reads: CASSFQGAGANVLTF. The CDR3 DNA reads as TGTGCCAGCAGCTTTCAGGGTGCTGGGGCCAACGTCCTGACTTTC.

This clonotype was counted at least ten times. The chain joins TRBV7-2 to TRBJ1-2; 7 positions match TRBD1. Per germline, CDR1 SGHTA and CDR2 FQGNSA. CDR3 size: 15 residues. The ends lost 5 bases at V and 0 bases at J; junction bases unmatched: 6. Here the CDR3 reads CASSPRTGPNYGYTF. The CDR3 DNA reads as TGTGCCAGCAGCCCAAGGACAGGACCTAACTATGGCTACACCTTC.

The V call is TRBV9, the J call TRBJ1-4; D uncertain. From germline, CDR1 is SGDLS and CDR2 YYNGEE. V lost 0 bases and J lost 0, with 6 bases in between. This CDR3 comprises 15 residues. CDR3 nucleotide sequence: TGTGCCAGCAGCGTAGACGGATCAACTAATGAAAAACTGTTTTTT. Translation gives CASSVDGSTNEKLFF.

This clonotype was counted only a few times. The chain combines TRBV12-3 or TRBV12-4 with TRBJ2-7, with D possibly being TRBD2 (6 bases). The V gene lost 4 bases and the J gene lost 4 bases, with 11 bases spanning the gap. The CDR3 is 13 amino acids. The CDR3 region is CASSSAGSYEQYF. The DNA for the CDR3 is TGTGCCAGCAGTTCTGCGGGATCTTACGAGCAGTACTTC.

In DNA form, the CDR3 reads TGCAGTGCTAGAGATCCCGCGGGGCCTGAGCAGTTCTTC. Translated, it gives CSARDPAGPEQFF. The chain employs TRBV20-1 and TRBJ2-1, with D tentatively TRBD2 (6 bases). The CDR3 sequence is 13 residues long. Germline lookup yields CDR1 DFQATT and CDR2 SNEGSKA (reference sequence). Trimming removed 0 bases at V and 9 bases at J, with 12 bases between.

This chain links TRBV6-5 with TRBJ2-1, with 7 bases fitting TRBD2. Germline V gene sequence: CDR1 MNHEY, CDR2 SVGAGI. Germline trimming cut 5 bases from V and 7 bases from J; bases unmatched to any gene: 8. This CDR3 is 14 amino acids long. The CDR3 here is CASSIGLVRNEQFF. For the CDR3, the DNA is TGTGCCAGCAGTATCGGACTAGTGAGGAATGAGCAGTTCTTC.

This clonotype has at least ten counts. The chain uses TRBV28 and TRBJ1-6, with D maybe TRBD1 (5 bases). V lost 3 bases and J 0 bases, leaving 12 bases between the germline ends. The CDR3 loop spans 17 amino acids. Germline V lookup: CDR1 MDHEN, CDR2 SYDVKM. The CDR3 region is CASSLIGAGSYNSPLHF. DNA of the CDR3: TGTGCCAGCAGTTTGATAGGGGCAGGCTCCTATAATTCACCCCTCCACTTT.

This clonotype was seen more than once but under ten times. This rearrangement joins TRBV24-1 to TRBJ2-7, with no clear D. Germline lookup yields CDR1 KGHDR and CDR2 SFDVKD. Trimming cost V 5 bases and J 3 bases, with 7 bases left between them. CDR3 length equals 12 residues. CDR3 in DNA: TGTGCCACCAGTGGGGGAAGCTACGAGCAGTACTTC. This codes for CATSGGSYEQYF.

A few counts support this clonotype. The rearrangement joins TRBV7-2 to TRBJ2-5; 9 nucleotides match TRBD2. CDR1 SGHTA and CDR2 FQGNSA come from the germline V gene. The CDR3 covers 14 residues. The V and J ends lost 5 bases and 5 bases, in that order; junction bases with no gene match: 6. The DNA for the CDR3 is TGTGCCAGCAGCGGGAGAGGGACTAGCGAGACCCAGTACTTC. Its protein product is CASSGRGTSETQYF. Together with reference TRBV7-2 and TRBJ2-5, the CDR3 gives the full variable domain: GAGVSQSPSNKVTEKGKDVELRCDPISGHTALYWYRQSLGQGLEFLIYFQGNSAPDKSGLPSDRFSAERTGGSVSTLTIQRTQQEDSAVYLCASSGRGTSETQYFGPGTRLLVL.

Only a few counts were recorded for this clonotype. The chain couples TRBV6-4 to TRBJ1-1; TRBD1 might be the D (5 bases). This CDR3 is built from 15 residues. V gave up 4 bases and J gave up 1 base, with 13 bases separating them. Germline V gene sequence: CDR1 MRHNA, CDR2 SNTAGT. The CDR3 bases are TGTGCCAGCAGTGTTGACGGGGGGAAGAACACTGAAGCTTTCTTT. Encoded protein: CASSVDGGKNTEAFF.

DNA of the CDR3: TGTGCCAGCAGTTTGAGGAGTTGGAGCTCTGGAAACACCATATATTTT. This sequence encodes CASSLRSWSSGNTIYF. The V and J genes are TRBV28 and TRBJ1-3; D unclear. Deletions cut 3 bases from V and 0 bases from J, with 12 bases between. The CDR3 has 16 residues. Germline V lookup: CDR1 MDHEN, CDR2 SYDVKM.